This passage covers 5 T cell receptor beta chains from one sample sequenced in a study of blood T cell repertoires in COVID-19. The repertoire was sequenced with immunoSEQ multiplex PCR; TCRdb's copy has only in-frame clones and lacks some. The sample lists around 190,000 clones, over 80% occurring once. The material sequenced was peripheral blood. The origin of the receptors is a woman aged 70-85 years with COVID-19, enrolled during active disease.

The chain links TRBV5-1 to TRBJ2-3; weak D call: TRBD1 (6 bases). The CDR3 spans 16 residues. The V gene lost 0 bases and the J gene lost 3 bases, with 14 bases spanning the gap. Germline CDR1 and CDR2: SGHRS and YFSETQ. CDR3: CASSLEPGAGTDTQYF. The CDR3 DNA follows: TGCGCCAGCAGCTTGGAGCCAGGGGCAGGAACAGATACGCAGTATTTT.

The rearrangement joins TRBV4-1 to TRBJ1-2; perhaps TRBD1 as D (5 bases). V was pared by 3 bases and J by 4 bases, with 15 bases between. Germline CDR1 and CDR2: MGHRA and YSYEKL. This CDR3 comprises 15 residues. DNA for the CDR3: TGCGCCAGCAGCCAGGTCAGGGAAGTCTCCTATGGCTACACCTTC. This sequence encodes CASSQVREVSYGYTF.

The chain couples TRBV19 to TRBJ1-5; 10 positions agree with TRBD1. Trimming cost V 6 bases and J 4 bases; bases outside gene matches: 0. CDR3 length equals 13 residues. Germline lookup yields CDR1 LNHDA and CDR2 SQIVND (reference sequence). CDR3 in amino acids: CASRGQGNQPQHF. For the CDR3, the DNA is TGTGCCAGTAGGGGACAGGGGAATCAGCCCCAGCATTTT.

DNA for the CDR3: TGCGCCAGCAGCCAAGATCTGGGGGCGGGAGGTTACGAGCAGTACTTC. It translates to CASSQDLGAGGYEQYF. The chain has TRBV4-3 and TRBJ2-7, with 8 bases matching TRBD2. There are 16 residues in the CDR3. In germline, CDR1 is LGHNA, CDR2 YSLEER. V trimming: 0 bases; J trimming: 4 bases; junction bases outside the gene matches: 8.

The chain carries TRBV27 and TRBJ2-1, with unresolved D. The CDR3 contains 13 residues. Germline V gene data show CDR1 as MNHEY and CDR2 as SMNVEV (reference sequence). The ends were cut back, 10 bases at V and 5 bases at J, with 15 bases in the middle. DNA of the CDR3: TGTGCCACCAGAAGGAGCGCCAACAATGAGCAGTTCTTC. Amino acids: CATRRSANNEQFF.